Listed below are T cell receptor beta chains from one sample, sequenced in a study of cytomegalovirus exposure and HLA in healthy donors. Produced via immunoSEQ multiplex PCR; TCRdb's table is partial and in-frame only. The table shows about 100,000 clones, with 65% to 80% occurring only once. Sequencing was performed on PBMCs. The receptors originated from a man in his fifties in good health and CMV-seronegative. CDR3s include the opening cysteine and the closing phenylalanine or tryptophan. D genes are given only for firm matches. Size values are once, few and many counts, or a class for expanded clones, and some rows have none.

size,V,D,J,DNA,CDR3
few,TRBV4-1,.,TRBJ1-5,TGCGCCAGCAGCCAAGATTATGGGGGGGCTAGCAATCAGCCCCAGCATTTT,CASSQDYGGASNQPQHF
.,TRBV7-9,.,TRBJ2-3,TGTGCCAGCAGCCTTACGGGGACAGATACGCAGTATTTT,CASSLTGTDTQYF
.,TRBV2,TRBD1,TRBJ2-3,TGTGCCAGCAGCAGTACAGGGGTGGCAGATACGCAGTATTTT,CASSSTGVADTQYF
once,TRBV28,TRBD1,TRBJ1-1,TGTGCCAGCAGTTCATCTGACAGGGGATTCGGTGAAGCTTTCTTT,CASSSSDRGFGEAFF
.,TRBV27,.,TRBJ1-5,TGTGCCAGCAGTTTATCACACAATCAGCCCCAGCATTTT,CASSLSHNQPQHF
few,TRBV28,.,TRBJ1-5,TGTGCCAGCGGGACGGGGGGAGACGGCAATCAGCCCCAGCATTTT,CASGTGGDGNQPQHF
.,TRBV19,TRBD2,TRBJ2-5,TGTGCCAGTAGACCTAGCGGGAGTACCATATTACAAGAGACCCAGTACTTC,CASRPSGSTILQETQYF
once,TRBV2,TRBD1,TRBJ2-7,TGTGCCAGCAGATCGACAGGGGACTCCTACGAGCAGTACTTC,CASRSTGDSYEQYF
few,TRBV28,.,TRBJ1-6,TGTGCCAGCCGTGGTAGTTATAATTCACCCCTCCACTTT,CASRGSYNSPLHF
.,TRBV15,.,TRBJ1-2,TGTGCCACCAGCAGAGATCGAGAAAGTTTTTATGGCTACACCTTC,CATSRDRESFYGYTF
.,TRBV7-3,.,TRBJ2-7,TGTGCCAGCACCCCCAACGAGCAGTACTTC,CASTPNEQYF
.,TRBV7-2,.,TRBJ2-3,TGTGCCAGCAGCCCTGGGGTATCGGGAAATACGCAGTATTTT,CASSPGVSGNTQYF
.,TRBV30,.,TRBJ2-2,TGTGCCTGGAGTGTACCCCAACAGGGTGGGGCCGGGGAGCTGTTTTTT,CAWSVPQQGGAGELFF
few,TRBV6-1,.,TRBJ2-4,TGTGCCAGCAGTAACCAGGGTTTAGCCAAAAACATTCAGTACTTC,CASSNQGLAKNIQYF
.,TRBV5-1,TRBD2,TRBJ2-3,TGCGCCAGCAGCTTGTTGGGCGGGGGTAGCACAGATACGCAGTATTTT,CASSLLGGGSTDTQYF
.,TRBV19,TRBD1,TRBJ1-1,TGTGCCAGTAGTTCCCTCCTCGGACAGGGGGCGGAGAACACTGAAGCTTTCTTT,CASSSLLGQGAENTEAFF
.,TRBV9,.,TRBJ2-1,TGTGCCAGCAGCGTATTAGCGGTTCCCTACAATGAGCAGTTCTTC,CASSVLAVPYNEQFF
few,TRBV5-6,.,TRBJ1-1,TGTGCCAGCAACATGAACACGAACACTGAAGCTTTCTTT,CASNMNTNTEAFF
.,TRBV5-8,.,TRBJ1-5,TGTGCCAGCAGCCCCTCCGGGGGAGGGAACAATCAGCCCCAGCATTTT,CASSPSGGGNNQPQHF
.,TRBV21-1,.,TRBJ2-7,TGTGCCCGTGGGGCAGGGGTTGAGCAGTACTTC,CARGAGVEQYF
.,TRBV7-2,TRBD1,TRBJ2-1,TGTGCCAGCAGCGGACAGGCGAGCTCCTACAATGAGCAGTTCTTC,CASSGQASSYNEQFF
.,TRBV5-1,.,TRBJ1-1,TGCGCCAGCAGGCTGACAGGCAATCAGCGGACTGAAGCTTTCTTT,CASRLTGNQRTEAFF
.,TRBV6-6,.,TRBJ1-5,TGTGCCAGCAGTACTCGGGACGGCGGGGATCAGCCCCAGCATTTT,CASSTRDGGDQPQHF
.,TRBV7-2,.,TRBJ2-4,TGTGCCAGCAGCGCCCAGGGTGGCAAAAACATTCAGTACTTC,CASSAQGGKNIQYF
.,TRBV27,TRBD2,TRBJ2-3,TGTGCCAGCAGTTTTCTAGCGGGAGGTTATACGCAGTATTTT,CASSFLAGGYTQYF
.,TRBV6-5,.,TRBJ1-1,TGTGCCAGCAGTTACTCAATGGGGAGGATGAACACTGAAGCTTTCTTT,CASSYSMGRMNTEAFF
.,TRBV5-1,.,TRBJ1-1,TGCGCCAGCAGCTGGCAGTCGAACACTGAAGCTTTCTTT,CASSWQSNTEAFF
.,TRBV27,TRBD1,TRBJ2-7,TGTGCCAACCCCGGGACAGGATCAGGGCAGTACTTC,CANPGTGSGQYF
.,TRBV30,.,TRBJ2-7,TGTGCCTGGAGTACAGGACAGACCTCCTACGAGCAGTACTTC,CAWSTGQTSYEQYF